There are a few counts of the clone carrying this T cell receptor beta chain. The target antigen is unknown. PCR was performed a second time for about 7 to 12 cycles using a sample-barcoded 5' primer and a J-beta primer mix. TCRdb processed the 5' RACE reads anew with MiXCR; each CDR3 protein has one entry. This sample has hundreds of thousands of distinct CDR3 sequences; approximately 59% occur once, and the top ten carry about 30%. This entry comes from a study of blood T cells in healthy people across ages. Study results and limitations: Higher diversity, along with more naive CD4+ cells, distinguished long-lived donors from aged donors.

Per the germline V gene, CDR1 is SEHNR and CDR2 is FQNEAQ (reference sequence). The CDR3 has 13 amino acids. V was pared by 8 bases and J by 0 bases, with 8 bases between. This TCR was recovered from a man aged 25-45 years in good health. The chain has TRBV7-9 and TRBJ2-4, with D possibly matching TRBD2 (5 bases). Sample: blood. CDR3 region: CASARGAKNIQYF. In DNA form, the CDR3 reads TGTGCCAGCGCCCGGGGAGCCAAAAACATTCAGTACTTC.